This T cell receptor beta chain was identified in a study of T cells in Graves' hyperthyroidism and ophthalmopathy. Details on this clonotype: Its matching antigen is unknown.

Notes on the study in general: In the analysis, a 13 V-J model separated ophthalmopathy from stable hyperthyroidism.

The germline V gene encodes CDR1 SGHDT and CDR2 YYEEEE. The V end was cut by 3 bases, the J end by 7 bases, with 7 bases between. CDR3 length equals 11 residues. From RNA transcripts, TCR beta CDR3 regions were amplified. HTBI primers were employed in a first-round RT-PCR of the TCR CDR3. TCRdb re-derived calls from the multiplex PCR reads in MiXCR, one entry per CDR3 protein. The data contain about 640,000 distinct CDR3 sequences, around 21% of them singletons. V gene TRBV5-6 combines with J gene TRBJ2-5; D might be TRBD1 (6 bases). The material sequenced was blood. The source of this sequence is a man aged 25-45 years with Graves' ophthalmopathy. The CDR3 here is CASSWGRTQYF. In nucleotides, the CDR3 is TGTGCCAGCAGCTGGGGGCGGACCCAGTACTTC.